Below, 16 T cell receptor beta chains from the same sample are listed, as sequenced in a study of T-cell memory formation after mild COVID-19. TCRdb re-derived calls from the 5' RACE reads in MiXCR, one entry per CDR3 protein. The sample includes hundreds of thousands of distinct CDR3 sequences, 20% of them seen just once. Source material: PBMCs or a T cell subset sorted from them (not recorded which). These receptors all stem from an adult woman who had mild COVID-19 (a few samples of this study predate the infection). Cell type and time point are not known.

Worth noting for this clonotype: The junction departs from germline at one end; a sequencing error may be responsible. The CDR3 DNA follows: TGTGCTAGCAGCCCTACTCCAGGGGAGGAAGAGACCCAGTACTTC. Its protein product is CASSPTPGEEETQYF. This chain links TRBV7-7 with TRBJ2-5; D could derive from TRBD1 or TRBD2 (6 bases each). Looked up from germline, CDR1 is SSHAT and CDR2 is FNYEAQ (reference sequence). The CDR3 length is 15 residues.

In its sample, this clonotype was seen a few times. This chain connects TRBV24-1 to TRBJ2-3, with a tentative D call TRBD2 (6 bases). CDR3 length: 16 residues. CDR1 is KGHDR and CDR2 is SFDVKD in the germline V gene. V gave up 2 bases and J gave up 3 bases, with 14 bases separating them. The CDR3 is CATSDYAAGRTDTQYF. The CDR3 DNA sequence: TGTGCCACCAGTGATTACGCAGCGGGCAGGACAGATACGCAGTATTTT.

This chain links TRBV3-1 with TRBJ1-1, with 7 bases identical to TRBD1. V was pared by 1 base and J by 7 bases, with 9 bases of the junction left unmatched. CDR3 size: 15 residues. The germline V gene encodes CDR1 LGHDT and CDR2 YNNKEL (reference sequence). The CDR3 spells CASSQGPAGGIEAFF. CDR3 sequence (DNA): TGTGCCAGCAGCCAAGGACCGGCAGGGGGGATTGAAGCTTTCTTT.

V and J are TRBV5-1 and TRBJ1-1; D is unresolved. Per germline, CDR1 SGHRS and CDR2 YFSETQ. The CDR3 extends over 14 amino acids. V lost 4 bases and J 1 base, leaving 11 bases between the germline ends. The CDR3 loop is CASSQATGNTEAFF. CDR3 DNA: TGCGCCAGCAGCCAAGCGACTGGGAACACTGAAGCTTTCTTT.

This clonotype was counted between two and nine times. V gene TRBV3-1 combines with J gene TRBJ2-7, with D possibly being TRBD2 (6 bases). In germline, CDR1 is LGHDT, CDR2 YNNKEL (reference sequence). Trimming removed 0 bases from V and 2 bases from J, with 14 bases in between. The CDR3 consists of 16 residues. CDR3 DNA sequence: TGTGCCAGCAGCCAAGATCGGGCGGGGCCCGCCTACGAGCAGTACTTC. Translation gives CASSQDRAGPAYEQYF.

This clonotype was seen a few times. The rearrangement uses TRBV2 and TRBJ1-2, with a tentative D call TRBD1 (6 bases). Per germline, CDR1 SNHLY and CDR2 FYNNEI. This CDR3 contains 12 residues. The ends were cut back, 9 bases at V and 2 bases at J, with 10 bases in the middle. The CDR3 here is CASDRKNYGYTF. DNA for the CDR3: TGTGCCAGTGACAGGAAAAACTATGGCTACACCTTC. Full variable domain (rest looked up from reference TRBV2 and TRBJ1-2): EPEVTQTPSHQVTQMGQEVILRCVPISNHLYFYWYRQILGQKVEFLVSFYNNEISEKSEIFDDQFSVERPDGSNFTLKIRSTKLEDSAMYFCASDRKNYGYTFGSGTRLTVV.

A few counts support this clonotype. This rearrangement joins TRBV10-3 to TRBJ1-2; D call uncertain. Germline V CDR1 and CDR2: ENHRY, SYGVKD. V was cut by 5 bases and J by 5 bases, with 12 bases left in between. This CDR3 region has 13 residues. In nucleotides, the CDR3 is TGTGCCATCAGTCAAGAAGGGTCTTATGGCTACACCTTC. Protein sequence: CAISQEGSYGYTF.

The V gene is TRBV20-1, the J gene TRBJ2-2; D is perhaps TRBD2 (6 bases). Trimming shortened V by 2 bases and J by 5 bases, and 9 bases separated the two germline ends. Germline V gene data show CDR1 as DFQATT and CDR2 as SNEGSKA (reference sequence). The CDR3 contains 13 residues. The CDR3 DNA sequence: TGCAGTGCTAGATCTGGGGGGACCGGGGAGCTGTTTTTT. This codes for CSARSGGTGELFF.

This clonotype came up many times. The chain recombines TRBV5-4 with TRBJ2-2; a weak D match, TRBD1 (5 bases). CDR3 length: 12 residues. Germline V gene data show CDR1 as SGHNT and CDR2 as YYREEE (reference sequence). V lost 5 bases and J lost 7, with 9 bases in between. The CDR3 reads CASSIDSGELFF. The DNA for the CDR3 is TGTGCCAGCAGTATCGACAGCGGGGAGCTGTTTTTT.

This clonotype turned up a few times. CDR3 amino acids: CATSDPGYTGELFF. The CDR3 nucleotides are TGTGCCACCAGTGATCCTGGTTACACCGGGGAGCTGTTTTTT. This chain links TRBV24-1 with TRBJ2-2; no definite D call. This CDR3 spans 14 amino acids. V was shortened by 3 bases and J by 3 bases, with 7 bases between the two germline ends. Germline-derived CDR1 and CDR2 are KGHDR and SFDVKD.

This chain joins TRBV11-2 and TRBJ1-4; TRBD1 aligns across 10 bases. From germline, CDR1 is SGHAT and CDR2 FQNNGV. The junction had 1 base not matched to a gene; V was cut back by 1 base and J by 8 bases. There are 14 residues in the CDR3. This CDR3 reads CASSLGTGGEKLFF. Here the CDR3 DNA reads TGTGCCAGCAGCTTAGGGACAGGGGGGGAAAAACTGTTTTTT.

The chain has TRBV12-3 or TRBV12-4 and TRBJ2-2, with 10 bases that match TRBD2. Losses at the gene ends were 4 bases for V and 3 bases for J; bases not matched to a gene: 2. The CDR3 has 15 amino acids. Written as DNA, the CDR3 is TGTGCCAGCAGTTGGACTAGCGGATACACCGGGGAGCTGTTTTTT. It is translated as CASSWTSGYTGELFF.

The table lists this clonotype with a few counts. V and J are TRBV27 and TRBJ2-2; TRBD1 matches at 7 bases. Germline lookup yields CDR1 MNHEY and CDR2 SMNVEV (reference sequence). This CDR3 is built from 14 residues. V lost 2 bases, J lost 6 bases, and 3 bases stayed unmatched. The CDR3 loop reads CASSLQGTAGELFF. Here the CDR3 DNA reads TGTGCCAGCAGTTTACAAGGGACAGCCGGGGAGCTGTTTTTT.

The chain recombines TRBV4-1 with TRBJ1-1; no clear D gene. The CDR3 is 14 amino acids. Per the germline V gene, CDR1 is MGHRA and CDR2 is YSYEKL. V was pared by 1 base and J by 8 bases, with 14 bases between. The DNA of the CDR3 is TGCGCCAGCAGCCAAGGGGTTTCGGGAGACGAAGCTTTCTTT. This sequence encodes CASSQGVSGDEAFF.

This clonotype was detected only a few times. This chain joins TRBV7-2 and TRBJ2-4; the D gene is possibly TRBD1 (6 bases). The V gene lost 5 bases and the J gene lost 1 base, with 18 bases spanning the gap. This CDR3 spans 17 amino acids. Germline loops: CDR1 SGHTA, CDR2 FQGNSA. The CDR3 sequence: CASSAYLGGEAKNIQYF. The CDR3 nucleotides read TGTGCCAGCAGCGCTTATCTAGGGGGAGAGGCCAAAAACATTCAGTACTTC.

The CDR3 sequence: CASSVGYGGGTDTQYF. The CDR3 DNA reads as TGTGCCAGCTCCGTGGGGTATGGGGGGGGGACAGATACGCAGTATTTT. This rearrangement joins TRBV12-3 or TRBV12-4 to TRBJ2-3; TRBD2 matches at 7 bases. CDR3 length: 16 amino acids. The V gene end was trimmed by 8 bases and the J gene end by 3 bases; junction bases not matched to a gene: 14.